The 24 T cell receptor beta chains reported below all come from one sample, sequenced in a study of blood T cells in healthy people across ages (dated by TCRdb to the mid-2010s). The library was generated by 5' RACE. Sequencing took place on an Illumina HiSeq 2500. A second PCR of about 6 to 11 cycles was performed with a sample-barcoded 5' primer and a J-beta primer mix. Starting from the raw public reads, TCRdb applied fastp trimming at Q25, assembled clones with MiXCR and retained in-frame beta chains. Rows merge per CDR3 protein into single entries with the most common DNA and genes. This sample has more than 550,000 distinct CDR3 sequences in its table, and around a fifth of those were observed once. The leading ten clones occupy 20% to 25% of the sample. Sequencing was done on a sample of blood. The receptors shown here come from a man between 65 and 79 years old in good health.

The V call is TRBV7-2, the J call TRBJ1-5, with 9 bases matching TRBD1. The junction had 8 bases not matched to a gene; V was cut back by 4 bases and J by 4 bases. Looked up from germline, CDR1 is SGHTA and CDR2 is FQGNSA. CDR3 length equals 16 residues. The DNA for the CDR3 is TGTGCCAGCAGCTCCGTTGGGACAGGGACTAATCAGCCCCAGCATTTT. Its protein product is CASSSVGTGTNQPQHF.

V and J are TRBV20-1 and TRBJ2-5, with 13 bases lining up with TRBD2. The V gene's germline CDR1 is DFQATT and CDR2 SNEGSKA (reference sequence). V lost 6 bases to trimming and J lost 2 bases; unmatched junction nucleotides: 3. The CDR3 has 14 amino acids. CDR3 protein: CSAGTSGAQETQYF. The CDR3 bases are TGCAGTGCCGGGACTAGCGGGGCTCAAGAGACCCAGTACTTC.

The chain employs TRBV6-1 and TRBJ2-7; 7 bases fit TRBD2. The DNA end is more similar to TRBJ2-1, so the J call may be wrong. The CDR3 consists of 16 residues. Germline-derived CDR1 and CDR2 are MNHNS and SASEGT. The CDR3 loop reads CASSESLAVRVNEQFF. The CDR3 nucleotides read TGTGCCAGCAGTGAATCTCTAGCGGTGAGGGTCAATGAGCAGTTCTTC.

This clonotype was observed a handful of times. The V call is TRBV7-6, the J call TRBJ2-4; perhaps TRBD2 as D (6 bases). Germline-derived CDR1 and CDR2 are SGHVS and FNYEAQ. The CDR3 loop spans 17 amino acids. Between the trimmed V and J ends, which lost 4 bases and 5 bases, there was a span of 21 bases. The CDR3 coding sequence is TGTGCCAGCAGCTCAGGGCTCAGATCGGGAGTGCAAAACATTCAGTACTTC. Its protein is CASSSGLRSGVQNIQYF.

The sample holds a few counts of this clonotype. The CDR3 nucleotides are TGCAGTGCTCAGACTAGCGGGAGTGTGACCCAGTACTTC. This codes for CSAQTSGSVTQYF. The V gene is TRBV20-1, the J gene TRBJ2-1; 12 positions match TRBD2. The J call may be in error: the DNA end matches TRBJ2-5 better. Looked up from germline, CDR1 is DFQATT and CDR2 is SNEGSKA (reference sequence). The CDR3 has 13 amino acids.

The rearrangement uses TRBV12-3 or TRBV12-4 and TRBJ2-5; TRBD1 aligns across 7 bases. With 5 bases clipped from V and 5 bases from J, the junction kept 8 bases outside the gene matches. The CDR3 sequence is 14 residues long. As DNA, the CDR3 is TGTGCCAGCAGTCCCCATGACAGGGAGGAGACCCAGTACTTC. Amino acid sequence: CASSPHDREETQYF.

The chain employs TRBV5-1 and TRBJ1-5; TRBD1 agrees at 8 bases. Germline V gives CDR1 SGHRS, CDR2 YFSETQ. The CDR3 runs 15 residues. The J segment lost 4 bases and the V segment lost 0 bases, leaving 3 bases of the junction unmatched. The CDR3 DNA is TGCGCCAGCAGCTTGGTGACAGGGGCAAATCAGCCCCAGCATTTT. Protein product: CASSLVTGANQPQHF.

This chain connects TRBV29-1 to TRBJ1-2; D remains ambiguous. V lost 0 bases and J 3 bases, leaving 17 bases between the germline ends. Germline V lookup: CDR1 SQVTM, CDR2 ANQGSEA. This CDR3 comprises 16 residues. The DNA for the CDR3 is TGCAGCGTTGAAGATCCCACCTCGACCGGCTACTATGGCTACACCTTC. This codes for CSVEDPTSTGYYGYTF. The variable domain in full, with the rest retrieved from reference TRBV29-1 and TRBJ1-2, is SAVISQKPSRDICQRGTSLTIQCQVDSQVTMMFWYRQQPGQSLTLIATANQGSEATYESGFVIDKFPISRPNLTFSTLTVSNMSPEDSSIYLCSVEDPTSTGYYGYTFGSGTRLTVV.

Only a few counts were recorded for this clonotype. The V gene is TRBV5-1, the J gene TRBJ2-3; 15 bases are a match to TRBD2. The germline gives CDR1 SGHRS, CDR2 YFSETQ. CDR3 length: 16 residues. V was pared by 4 bases and J by 6 bases, with 6 bases of the junction left unmatched. CDR3 sequence reads: CASSTGTSGGSDTQYF. As DNA, the CDR3 is TGCGCCAGCAGCACAGGGACTAGCGGGGGGTCGGATACGCAGTATTTT.

The chain uses TRBV7-2 and TRBJ2-3; perhaps TRBD2 as D (5 bases). Trimming removed 3 bases at V and 4 bases at J, with 11 bases between. This CDR3 has 14 residues. Germline-derived CDR1 and CDR2 are SGHTA and FQGNSA. CDR3 nucleotides: TGTGCCAGCAGCTTCGGACTCTCCTCAGATACGCAGTATTTT. It encodes CASSFGLSSDTQYF.

The rearrangement links TRBV3-1 to TRBJ2-1; D unresolved. The DNA matches TRBJ2-7 better at its end, which makes the J call doubtful. The V gene's germline CDR1 is LGHDT and CDR2 YNNKEL (reference sequence). The CDR3 contains 14 residues. The CDR3 sequence is CASSQAPASYEQYF. Here the CDR3 DNA reads TGTGCCAGCAGCCAAGCCCCAGCCTCCTACGAGCAGTACTTC.

There are a few counts of this clonotype. The genes are TRBV20-1 and TRBJ1-1, with a possible D match to TRBD1 (6 bases). The CDR3 extends over 12 amino acids. CDR1 is DFQATT and CDR2 is SNEGSKA in the germline V gene (reference sequence). V was clipped by 6 bases and J by 7 bases, with 15 bases between them. The CDR3: CSAEYGQYEAFF. CDR3 in DNA: TGCAGTGCGGAATACGGACAGTATGAAGCTTTCTTT.

This clonotype was seen only a few times. V is TRBV6-6 and J is TRBJ1-4; 8 bases fit TRBD1. The length of the CDR3 is 15 residues. V lost 6 bases to trimming and J lost 4 bases; unmatched junction nucleotides: 7. Germline V gene sequence: CDR1 MNHNY, CDR2 SVGAGI (reference sequence). CDR3: CASRRTGSHNEKLFF. Written as DNA, the CDR3 is TGTGCCAGCAGGAGGACAGGGTCCCATAATGAAAAACTGTTTTTT.

In its sample, this clonotype was seen many times. The chain is built from TRBV28 and TRBJ2-5; D unresolved. The J call may be wrong; the DNA end is better matched by TRBJ2-7. Germline values: CDR1 MDHEN, CDR2 SYDVKM. The CDR3 length is 13 residues. The CDR3 loop reads CASNSGFRSEQYF. The CDR3 DNA follows: TGTGCCAGCAATAGTGGTTTTAGGAGCGAGCAGTACTTC.

The chain has TRBV12-3 or TRBV12-4 and TRBJ1-4, with a tentative D call TRBD1 (5 bases). The CDR3 has 15 residues. V was pared by 4 bases and J by 6 bases, with 15 bases between. This CDR3 is CASSSAGRGDEKLFF. Here the CDR3 DNA reads TGTGCCAGCAGTTCAGCCGGGAGAGGGGATGAAAAACTGTTTTTT.

The chain uses TRBV7-8 and TRBJ2-7; TRBD1 might be the D (6 bases). The ends were cut back, 5 bases at V and 7 bases at J, with 15 bases in the middle. Looked up from germline, CDR1 is SGHVS and CDR2 is FQNEAQ. The CDR3 sequence is 13 residues long. CDR3 residues: CASSPNREREQYF. The CDR3 nucleotides read TGTGCCAGCAGCCCCAACAGGGAACGTGAGCAGTACTTC.

The rearrangement uses TRBV6-1 and TRBJ2-3, with D possibly being TRBD1 or TRBD2 (5 bases each). CDR1 and CDR2 from the germline V gene are MNHNS and SASEGT. V was cut by 11 bases and J by 0 bases, with 15 bases left in between. This CDR3 region has 14 residues. DNA for the CDR3: TGTGCCTCAAAGAGGGGAACGAGCACAGATACGCAGTATTTT. It is translated as CASKRGTSTDTQYF.

The chain joins TRBV7-8 to TRBJ2-1, with D maybe TRBD1 (6 bases). CDR1 SGHVS and CDR2 FQNEAQ come from the germline V gene. V was pared by 1 base and J by 15 bases, with 16 bases between. The CDR3 loop spans 13 amino acids. In DNA form, the CDR3 reads TGTGCCAGCAGCTTAGGGCGAGGGACAAGGAGGTTCTTC. This translates into CASSLGRGTRRFF. Full variable domain (outside the CDR3, taken from reference TRBV7-8 and TRBJ2-1): GAGVSQSPRYKVAKRGQDVALRCDPISGHVSLFWYQQALGQGPEFLTYFQNEAQLDKSGLPSDRFFAERPEGSVSTLKIQRTQQEDSAVYLCASSLGRGTRRFFGPGTRLTVL.

This clonotype turned up a few times. This chain links TRBV14 with TRBJ2-3; D is uncertain. This CDR3 spans 18 amino acids. Germline V gene lookup returns CDR1 SGHDN and CDR2 FVKESK. V was clipped by 0 bases and J by 0 bases, with 16 bases between them. The CDR3 coding sequence is TGTGCCAGCAGCCAAGATTGGTCCGACCAGGCCAGCACAGATACGCAGTATTTT. Protein: CASSQDWSDQASTDTQYF.

This chain uses TRBV7-2 with TRBJ1-1, with TRBD1 identical over 9 bases. The germline gives CDR1 SGHTA, CDR2 FQGNSA. The CDR3 consists of 13 residues. V shed 5 bases and J 7 bases; nucleotides not matched to a gene: 5. CDR3 loop: CASSLQGQGEAFF. Here the CDR3 DNA reads TGTGCCAGCAGCCTACAGGGACAGGGTGAAGCTTTCTTT. The full variable domain, completed using reference TRBV7-2 and TRBJ1-1, is GAGVSQSPSNKVTEKGKDVELRCDPISGHTALYWYRQSLGQGLEFLIYFQGNSAPDKSGLPSDRFSAERTGGSVSTLTIQRTQQEDSAVYLCASSLQGQGEAFFGQGTRLTVV.

The CDR3 region is CAISTGYTDTQYF. The CDR3 nucleotides are TGTGCCATCAGTACCGGTTACACAGATACGCAGTATTTT. The chain joins TRBV10-3 to TRBJ2-3, with unresolved D. Germline-derived CDR1 and CDR2 are ENHRY and SYGVKD. V gave up 5 bases and J gave up 2 bases, with 8 bases separating them. CDR3 size: 13 residues.

This chain links TRBV12-3 or TRBV12-4 with TRBJ1-2; 8 positions match TRBD1. The junction had 5 bases not matched to a gene; V was cut back by 7 bases and J by 4 bases. The CDR3 extends over 13 amino acids. The CDR3 protein is CASTADRGYGYTF. The CDR3 coding sequence is TGTGCCAGCACCGCCGACAGGGGCTATGGCTACACCTTC.

The sample holds a few counts of this clonotype. The V and J genes are TRBV27 and TRBJ2-1; D not certain. Per germline, CDR1 MNHEY and CDR2 SMNVEV (reference sequence). The CDR3 is made up of 13 amino acids. The V gene lost 7 bases and the J gene lost 6 bases, with 13 bases spanning the gap. The CDR3 spells CASTPTWGNEQFF. CDR3 nucleotides: TGTGCCAGCACCCCGACCTGGGGCAATGAGCAGTTCTTC.

The sample holds many counts of this clonotype. The chain combines TRBV28 with TRBJ1-2, with unresolved D. There are 12 residues in the CDR3. Germline V gives CDR1 MDHEN, CDR2 SYDVKM. Trimming shortened V by 7 bases and J by 3 bases, and 9 bases separated the two germline ends. CDR3 loop: CASNNKDYGYTF. CDR3 bases: TGTGCCAGCAATAACAAAGACTATGGCTACACCTTC.